This TCR beta chain is from a study of CD8 T cells in ankylosing spondylitis. This clonotype was recorded many times. Its antigen is currently unknown. Study-level points and caveats: In ankylosing spondylitis patients, matched synovial fluid reportedly showed significant enrichment of disease-linked clones.

The CDR3 runs to 13 residues. Germline V CDR1 and CDR2: SGDLS, YYNGEE. V was shortened by 0 bases and J by 6 bases, with 7 bases between the two germline ends. TCRdb re-called the 5' RACE reads with MiXCR, one entry per CDR3 protein. This sample has fewer than 150,000 distinct CDR3 sequences, with about 7.3% found just once. The TCR originated in a female donor with ankylosing spondylitis or in good health (not recorded which). The V call is TRBV9, the J call TRBJ2-1; tentatively, D is TRBD1 (5 bases). The sample was blood, either unsorted or a sorted T cell fraction (not recorded which). The CDR3: CASSVVGVNEQFF. The DNA of the CDR3 is TGTGCCAGCAGCGTAGTAGGGGTCAATGAGCAGTTCTTC.